This T cell receptor (beta chain) emerged from a study of cytomegalovirus exposure and HLA in healthy donors. The germline gives CDR1 MNHEY, CDR2 SMNVEV (reference sequence). CDR3 length: 14 amino acids. V lost 6 bases and J lost 1; bases outside the gene matches: 4. Primers included in the PCR were 60 Vbeta and 13 Jbeta primers. The data were produced by immunoSEQ multiplex PCR, yet TCRdb's version contains in-frame clones alone and is incomplete. This table holds 100,000 or so clones. This receptor was obtained from a man aged 45 to 65 in good health and CMV-seronegative. The rearrangement links TRBV27 to TRBJ1-1, with 8 bases identical to TRBD1. Sequencing was carried out using PBMCs. The CDR3 protein is CASRLTGENTEAFF. The CDR3 DNA reads TGTGCCAGCAGGCTGACAGGGGAGAACACTGAAGCTTTCTTT.